This TCR beta chain was recorded in a study of CD4 T cells in relation to SARS-CoV-2 and coronaviruses. The data were produced by immunoSEQ multiplex PCR, yet TCRdb's version contains in-frame clones alone and is incomplete. Of some 30,000 clones listed, about 75% are singletons. For this clone: The antigen is not known.

Before the COVID-19 pandemic, during about 2011-2019, CD4+ T cells were taken from unexposed donors. After roughly ten days of culture, CD4+ T cells were isolated. From germline, CDR1 is SGHVS and CDR2 FNYEAQ. CDR3 length equals 15 residues. Trimming took 1 base from V and 8 from J; bases not matched to a gene: 8. The sequenced sample consisted of CD4+ T cells from PBMCs, cultured in vitro. This rearrangement joins TRBV7-6 to TRBJ2-1; the match to TRBD2 covers 7 bases. The sequence derives from a human donor in good health. The CDR3 bases are TGTGCCAGCAGCTTAGTGTCTAGCGGTGGCGATGAGCAGTTCTTC. As protein: CASSLVSSGGDEQFF.